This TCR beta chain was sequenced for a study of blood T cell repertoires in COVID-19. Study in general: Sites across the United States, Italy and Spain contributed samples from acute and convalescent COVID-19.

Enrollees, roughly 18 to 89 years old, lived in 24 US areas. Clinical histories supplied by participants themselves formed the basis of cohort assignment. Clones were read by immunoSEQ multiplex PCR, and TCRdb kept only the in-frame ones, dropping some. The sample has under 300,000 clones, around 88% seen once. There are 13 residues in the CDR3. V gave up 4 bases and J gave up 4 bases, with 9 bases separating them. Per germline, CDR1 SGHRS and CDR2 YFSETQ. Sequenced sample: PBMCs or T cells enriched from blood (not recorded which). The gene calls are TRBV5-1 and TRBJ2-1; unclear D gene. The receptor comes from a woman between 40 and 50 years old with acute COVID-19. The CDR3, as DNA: TGCGCCAGCAGCCTATCAAATTACAATGAGCAGTTCTTC. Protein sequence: CASSLSNYNEQFF.